These 10 T cell receptor beta chains share one sample of origin, sequenced in a study of T cell clonality in common variable immunodeficiency. TCRdb's table, derived via immunoSEQ multiplex PCR, lists solely in-frame clones and lacks some. This sample carries about 60,000 clones, none of them present only once. Sequences were obtained from peripheral blood mononuclear cells. The receptors derive from a person aged 18 to 70 in good health.

In the case of this clone: The read ends 3 residues before the CDR3 terminus; that terminus is restored from the germline J gene. V is TRBV11-2 and J is TRBJ2-3; D ambiguous. In germline, CDR1 is SGHAT, CDR2 FQNNGV. Trimming cost V 3 bases and J 3 bases, with 7 bases left between them. The CDR3 consists of 13 residues. This CDR3 reads CASSFSRTDTQYF. The covered CDR3 bases are TGTGCCAGCAGCTTCAGCAGGACAGATACG.

This clone has a count of ten or more. The read stops 3 residues short of the end of the CDR3; the missing end is completed from the germline J gene. The J gene is TRBJ1-6, the V gene TRBV28, with 8 positions matching TRBD1. Germline CDR1 reads MDHEN; CDR2 reads SYDVKM. The CDR3 totals 16 residues. After removal of 3 bases from V and 7 bases from J, the junction contained 8 bases not matched to a gene. CDR3 residues: CASSLAGQAQNSPLHF. The CDR3 DNA, read in part, is TGTGCCAGCAGTTTGGCGGGACAGGCACAGAATTCACCC.

Regarding this clone: The read ends 3 residues before the CDR3 terminus; that terminus is restored from the germline J gene. The rearrangement joins TRBV11-3 to TRBJ2-1; D not certain. The V and J ends lost 9 bases and 5 bases respectively, with 8 bases between them. The CDR3 contains 11 residues. Germline V gene lookup returns CDR1 SGHNT and CDR2 YENEEA. The chain's CDR3 is CASSLDNEQFF. The sequenced part of the CDR3 DNA is TGTGCCAGTTCCCTCGACAATGAG.

This clone was counted at least ten times. The read is 3 residues too short to cover the CDR3 end, so that end is filled in from the germline J gene. V is TRBV5-4 and J is TRBJ2-7; the D is unclear. Germline V gene data show CDR1 as SGHNT and CDR2 as YYREEE (reference sequence). The CDR3 loop spans 14 amino acids. V was pared by 5 bases and J by 0 bases, with 12 bases between. CDR3 DNA (partial): TGTGCCAGCAGTGTCGATCCCAGCTCCTACGAG. Its protein is CASSVDPSSYE. In full, the CDR3 reads CASSVDPSSYEQYF.

This clone was counted ten times or more. The read ends 3 residues shy of where the CDR3 ends; the end is completed using the germline J gene. The V gene is TRBV18, the J gene TRBJ2-5; possible D gene TRBD1, 6 bases. The germline gives CDR1 KGHSH, CDR2 LQKENI. V was trimmed by 1 base and J by 5 bases, leaving 11 bases between them. There are 14 residues in the CDR3. The CDR3 bases that were read are TGTGCCAGCTCACCACGGGACAACATGGAGACC. Protein sequence: CASSPRDNMET. The entire CDR3 reads CASSPRDNMETQYF.

This clone has more than one count but fewer than ten. The CDR3 goes on 3 residues after the read ends, and that part is filled in from the germline J gene. The chain recombines TRBV6-2 or TRBV6-3 with TRBJ2-7; 9 bases are a match to TRBD2. V dropped 6 bases and J dropped 3; count of bases not matched to a gene: 12. The CDR3 sequence is 16 residues long. CDR1 and CDR2 from the germline V gene are MNHEY and SVGEGT. The covered CDR3 bases are TGTGCCAGCAGCCACCCCACTAAAGCGGGAGGCTACGAG. Amino acid sequence: CASSHPTKAGGYE. The CDR3, in full, reads CASSHPTKAGGYEQYF.

This clone has at least ten counts. A read error may account for a junction end that differs from germline. CDR3 bases read: TGTGCCAGCAGCTTAGTCACAGCGGGGAGTGGGTCCAACGTC. It yields the protein CASSLVTAGSGSNV. The entire CDR3 protein reads CASSLVTAGSGSNVLTF. The V and J genes are TRBV7-8 and TRBJ2-6; 7 bases align to TRBD2. The read gets to within 3 residues of the CDR3 end, and the germline J gene fills in the rest. This CDR3 contains 17 residues. Per germline, CDR1 SGHVS and CDR2 FQNEAQ.

The sample holds many counts of this clone. The read terminates 3 residues before the CDR3 end, so the remaining end is supplied by the germline J gene. The chain employs TRBV30 and TRBJ2-3, with no clear D. Germline loops: CDR1 GTSNPN, CDR2 SVGIG (reference sequence). This CDR3 has 13 residues. The germline V and J ends were trimmed by 1 base and 6 bases, with 11 bases remaining between them. The CDR3 sequence: CAWSGRHKDTQYF. The part of the CDR3 DNA that was read is TGTGCCTGGAGTGGGCGGCACAAGGATACG.

This clone has ten or more counts. The CDR3 bases that were read are TGTGCCTGGAAGGGAAAGGGGACTAATGAAAAA. Its protein product is CAWKGKGTNEK. The entire CDR3 is CAWKGKGTNEKLFF. V gene TRBV30 combines with J gene TRBJ1-4, with D perhaps matching TRBD1 (5 bases). The DNA ends 3 residues before the CDR3 does, and the rest of the CDR3 is filled in from the germline J gene. This CDR3 region has 14 residues. Germline V gives CDR1 GTSNPN, CDR2 SVGIG (reference sequence). V was trimmed by 4 bases and J by 2 bases, leaving 11 bases between them. Filled out from reference TRBV30 and TRBJ1-4, the complete variable domain reads SQTIHQWPATLVQPVGSPLSLECTVEGTSNPNLYWYRQAAGRGLQLLFYSVGIGQISSEVPQNLSASRPQDRQFILSSKKLLLSDSGFYLCAWKGKGTNEKLFFGSGTQLSVL.

Points on this clone: The CDR3 extends 3 residues past the end of the read, so its final part is completed from the germline J gene. The J gene is TRBJ2-5, the V gene TRBV14; 13 bases fit TRBD2. The CDR3 has 17 residues. The V gene's germline CDR1 is SGHDN and CDR2 FVKESK. The trim removed 1 base at V and 5 bases at J, leaving 7 bases unmatched. The CDR3 region is CASSQARTSGRGETQYF. CDR3 DNA, as far as it was read: TGTGCCAGCAGCCAAGCTAGGACTAGCGGGAGAGGGGAGACC.